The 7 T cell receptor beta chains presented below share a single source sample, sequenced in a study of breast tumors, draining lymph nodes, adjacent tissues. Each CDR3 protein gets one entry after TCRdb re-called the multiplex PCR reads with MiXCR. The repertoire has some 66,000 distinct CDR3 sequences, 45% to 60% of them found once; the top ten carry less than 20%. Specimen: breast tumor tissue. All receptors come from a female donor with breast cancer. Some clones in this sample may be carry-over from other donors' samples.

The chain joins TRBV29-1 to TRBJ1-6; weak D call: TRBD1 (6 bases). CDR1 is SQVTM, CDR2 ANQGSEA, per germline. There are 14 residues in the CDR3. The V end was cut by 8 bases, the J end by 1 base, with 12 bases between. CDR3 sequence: CSLGGNSYNSPLHF. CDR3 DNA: TGCAGCTTAGGGGGAAATTCCTATAATTCACCCCTCCACTTT.

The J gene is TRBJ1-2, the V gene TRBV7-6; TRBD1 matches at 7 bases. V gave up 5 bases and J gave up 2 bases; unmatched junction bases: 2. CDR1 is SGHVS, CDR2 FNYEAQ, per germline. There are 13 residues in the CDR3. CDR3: CASSRGGNYGYTF. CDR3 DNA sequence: TGTGCCAGCAGCCGAGGGGGCAACTATGGCTACACCTTC.

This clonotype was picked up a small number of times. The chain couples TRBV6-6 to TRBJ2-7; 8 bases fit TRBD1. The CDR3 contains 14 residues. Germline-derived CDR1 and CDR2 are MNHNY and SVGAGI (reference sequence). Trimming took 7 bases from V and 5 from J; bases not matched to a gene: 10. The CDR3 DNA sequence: TGTGCCAGCACCCTAGACAGGGGATTAAACGAGCAGTACTTC. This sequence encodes CASTLDRGLNEQYF.

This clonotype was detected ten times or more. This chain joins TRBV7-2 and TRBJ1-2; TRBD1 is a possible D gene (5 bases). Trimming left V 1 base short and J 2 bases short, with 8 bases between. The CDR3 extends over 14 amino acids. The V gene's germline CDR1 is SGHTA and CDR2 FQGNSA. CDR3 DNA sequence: TGTGCCAGCAGCTTAGGACAGCAAAACTATGGCTACACCTTC. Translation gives CASSLGQQNYGYTF.

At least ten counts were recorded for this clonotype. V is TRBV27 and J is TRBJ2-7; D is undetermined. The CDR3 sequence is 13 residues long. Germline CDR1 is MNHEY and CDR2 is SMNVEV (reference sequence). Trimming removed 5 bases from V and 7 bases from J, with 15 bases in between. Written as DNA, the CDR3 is TGTGCCAGCAGTCCCGGACCTTTACAGGAGCAGTACTTC. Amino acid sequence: CASSPGPLQEQYF.

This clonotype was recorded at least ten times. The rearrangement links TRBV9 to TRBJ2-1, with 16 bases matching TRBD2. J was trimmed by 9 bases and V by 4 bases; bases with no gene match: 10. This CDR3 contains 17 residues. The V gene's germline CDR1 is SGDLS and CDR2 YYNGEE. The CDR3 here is CASSYTGTSGREGEQFF. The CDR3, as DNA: TGTGCCAGCAGCTATACCGGGACTAGCGGGAGGGAGGGTGAGCAGTTCTTC. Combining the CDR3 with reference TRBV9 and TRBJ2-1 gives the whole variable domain DSGVTQTPKHLITATGQRVTLRCSPRSGDLSVYWYQQSLDQGLQFLIQYYNGEERAKGNILERFSAQQFPDLHSELNLSSLELGDSALYFCASSYTGTSGREGEQFFGPGTRLTVL.

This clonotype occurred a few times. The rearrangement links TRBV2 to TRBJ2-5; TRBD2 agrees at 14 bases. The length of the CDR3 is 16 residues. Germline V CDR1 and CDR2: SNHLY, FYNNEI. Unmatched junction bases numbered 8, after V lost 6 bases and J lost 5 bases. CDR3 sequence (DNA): TGTGCCAGCAGGTTGACTAGCGGGGGGGCCGGGGAGACCCAGTACTTC. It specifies CASRLTSGGAGETQYF.